The TCR beta chain described here comes from a study of cytomegalovirus exposure and HLA in healthy donors. Researchers ran the PCR with 60 Vbeta and 13 Jbeta primers. Data came from immunoSEQ multiplex PCR; TCRdb stores just in-frame clones and leaves some out. The sample carries about 200,000 clones, 76% recorded once. Germline-derived CDR1 and CDR2 are MNHEY and SMNVEV (reference sequence). The V and J ends lost 7 bases and 7 bases respectively, with 8 bases between them. This CDR3 is 11 amino acids long. The receptor's source is a man aged 18 to 29 in good health and CMV-seronegative. The sample taken for sequencing was PBMCs. J is TRBJ2-1 and V is TRBV27; no reliable D call. The CDR3 loop is CASKRVNEQFF. CDR3 DNA sequence: TGTGCCAGCAAACGGGTGAATGAGCAGTTCTTC.